This T cell receptor (beta chain) was retrieved from a study of cytomegalovirus exposure and HLA in healthy donors. With regard to this clone: Its antigen is not identified.

Whole-study results and caveats: For presence/absence analyses, sequencing depth was assumed to be roughly uniform across donors.

This CDR3 contains 15 residues. Trimming shortened V by 5 bases and J by 3 bases, and 16 bases separated the two germline ends. The V gene's germline CDR1 is MNHNS and CDR2 SASEGT. At sampling all donors were nominally healthy, likely with unrecorded immune exposures. PCR primers comprised 60 Vbeta and 13 Jbeta primers. Some clones are missing from TCRdb's copy, which holds only in-frame ones; the method was immunoSEQ multiplex PCR. The table lists roughly 110,000 clones, 82% of them singletons, with about 1.6% in the top ten. The chain employs TRBV6-1 and TRBJ1-2, with D perhaps matching TRBD1 (5 bases). The source of this sequence is a man between 50 and 59 years old in good health and CMV-seronegative. Sequenced material: PBMCs. CDR3 loop: CASSPTASGDYGYTF. The DNA for the CDR3 is TGTGCCAGCAGTCCGACAGCAAGCGGGGACTATGGCTACACCTTC.